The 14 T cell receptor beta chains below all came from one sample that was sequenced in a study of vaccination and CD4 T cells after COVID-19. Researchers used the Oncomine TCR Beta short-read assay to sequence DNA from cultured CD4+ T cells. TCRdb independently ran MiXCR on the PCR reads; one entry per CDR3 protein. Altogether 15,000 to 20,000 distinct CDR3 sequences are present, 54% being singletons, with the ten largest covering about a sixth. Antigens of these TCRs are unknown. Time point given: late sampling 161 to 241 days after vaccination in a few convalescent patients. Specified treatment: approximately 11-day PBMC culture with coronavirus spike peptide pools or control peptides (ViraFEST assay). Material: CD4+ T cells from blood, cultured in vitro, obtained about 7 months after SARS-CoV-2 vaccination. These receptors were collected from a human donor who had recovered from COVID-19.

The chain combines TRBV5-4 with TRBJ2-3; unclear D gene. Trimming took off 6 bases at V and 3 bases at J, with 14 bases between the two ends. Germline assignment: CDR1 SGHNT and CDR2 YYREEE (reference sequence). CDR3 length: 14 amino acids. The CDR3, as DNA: TGTGCCAGCAATCGCGGTAGCACTACAGATACGCAGTATTTT. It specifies CASNRGSTTDTQYF.

The CDR3 DNA sequence: TGTGCCAGCAGTCTAACCAATTCACCCCTCCACTTT. Its translation: CASSLTNSPLHF. The rearrangement uses TRBV27 and TRBJ1-6; no definite D call. This CDR3 has 12 amino acids. The V gene lost 5 bases and the J gene lost 7 bases, with 6 bases spanning the gap. From germline, CDR1 is MNHEY and CDR2 SMNVEV (reference sequence).

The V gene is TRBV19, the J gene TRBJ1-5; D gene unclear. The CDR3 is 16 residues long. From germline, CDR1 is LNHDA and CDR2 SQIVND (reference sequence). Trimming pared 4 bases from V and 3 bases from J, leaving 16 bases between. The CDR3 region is CASSKREGYYNQPQHF. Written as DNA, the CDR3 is TGTGCCAGTAGTAAGAGGGAAGGGTACTACAATCAGCCCCAGCATTTT.

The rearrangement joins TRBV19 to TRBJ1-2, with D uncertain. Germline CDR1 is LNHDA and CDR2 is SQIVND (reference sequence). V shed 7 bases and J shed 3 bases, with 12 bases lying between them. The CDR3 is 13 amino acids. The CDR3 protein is CASKGLTYYGYTF. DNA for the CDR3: TGTGCCAGTAAAGGCCTGACCTACTATGGCTACACCTTC.

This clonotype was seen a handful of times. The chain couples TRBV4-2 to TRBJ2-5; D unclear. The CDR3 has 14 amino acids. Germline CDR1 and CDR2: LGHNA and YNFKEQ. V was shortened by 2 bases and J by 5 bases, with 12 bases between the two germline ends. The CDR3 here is CASSQYQLGETQYF. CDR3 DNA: TGTGCCAGCAGCCAATACCAGCTTGGGGAGACCCAGTACTTC.

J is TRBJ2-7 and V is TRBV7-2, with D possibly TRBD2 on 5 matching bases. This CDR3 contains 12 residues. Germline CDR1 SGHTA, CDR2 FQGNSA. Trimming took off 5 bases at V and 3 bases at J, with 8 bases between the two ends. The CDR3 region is CASSGLNYEQYF. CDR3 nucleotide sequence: TGTGCCAGCAGCGGACTGAACTACGAGCAGTACTTC.

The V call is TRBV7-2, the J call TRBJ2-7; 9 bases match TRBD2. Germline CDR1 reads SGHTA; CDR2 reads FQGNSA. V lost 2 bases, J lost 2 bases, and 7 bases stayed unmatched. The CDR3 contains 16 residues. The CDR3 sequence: CASSLWGGRDTYEQYF. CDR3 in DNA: TGTGCCAGCAGCTTATGGGGCGGGAGGGATACCTACGAGCAGTACTTC.

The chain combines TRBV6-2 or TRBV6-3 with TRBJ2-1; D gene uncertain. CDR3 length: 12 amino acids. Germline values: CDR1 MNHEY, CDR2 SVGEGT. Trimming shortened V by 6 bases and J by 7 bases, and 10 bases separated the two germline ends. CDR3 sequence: CASRGFGNEQFF. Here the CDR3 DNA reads TGTGCCAGCAGGGGATTCGGGAATGAGCAGTTCTTC.

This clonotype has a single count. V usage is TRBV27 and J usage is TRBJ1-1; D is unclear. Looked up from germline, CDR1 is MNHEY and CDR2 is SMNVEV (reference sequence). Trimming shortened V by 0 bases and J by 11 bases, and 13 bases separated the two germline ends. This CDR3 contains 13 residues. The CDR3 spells CASSLSVRLEAFF. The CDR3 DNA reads TGTGCCAGCAGTTTATCAGTCAGGCTAGAGGCTTTCTTT.

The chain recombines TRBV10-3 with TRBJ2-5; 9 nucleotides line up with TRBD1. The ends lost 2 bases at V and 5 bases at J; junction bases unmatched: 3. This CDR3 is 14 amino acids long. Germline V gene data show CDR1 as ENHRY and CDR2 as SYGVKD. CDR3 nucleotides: TGTGCCATCAGTGAGGGGACAGGGAGGGAGACCCAGTACTTC. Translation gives CAISEGTGRETQYF.

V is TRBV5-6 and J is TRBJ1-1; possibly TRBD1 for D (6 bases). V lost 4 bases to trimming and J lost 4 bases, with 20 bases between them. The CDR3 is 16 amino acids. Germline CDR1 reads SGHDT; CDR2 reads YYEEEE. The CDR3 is CASSGGGYRVSTEAFF. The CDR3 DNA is TGTGCCAGCAGCGGCGGTGGGTACAGGGTGAGCACTGAAGCTTTCTTT.

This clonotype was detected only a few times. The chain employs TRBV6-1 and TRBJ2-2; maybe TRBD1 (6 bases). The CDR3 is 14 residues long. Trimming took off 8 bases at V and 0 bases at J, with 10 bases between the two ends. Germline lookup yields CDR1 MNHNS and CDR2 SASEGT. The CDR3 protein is CASREGANTGELFF. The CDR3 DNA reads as TGTGCCAGCCGCGAGGGGGCGAACACCGGGGAGCTGTTTTTT.

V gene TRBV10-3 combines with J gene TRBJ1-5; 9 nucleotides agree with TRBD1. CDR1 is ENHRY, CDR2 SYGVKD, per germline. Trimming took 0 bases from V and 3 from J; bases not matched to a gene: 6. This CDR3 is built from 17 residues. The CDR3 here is CAISESRTGVDNQPQHF. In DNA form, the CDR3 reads TGTGCCATCAGTGAGTCTAGGACAGGGGTCGACAATCAGCCCCAGCATTTT.

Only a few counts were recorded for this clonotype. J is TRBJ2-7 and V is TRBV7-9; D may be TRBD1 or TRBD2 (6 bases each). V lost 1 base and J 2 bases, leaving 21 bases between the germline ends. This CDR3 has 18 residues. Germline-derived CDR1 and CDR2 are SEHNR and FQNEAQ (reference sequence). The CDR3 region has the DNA TGTGCCAGCAGCTTAGGACCGATCGTGGGGGGCCTCCCCTACGAGCAGTACTTC. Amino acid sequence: CASSLGPIVGGLPYEQYF. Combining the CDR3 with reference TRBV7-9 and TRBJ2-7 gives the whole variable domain DTGVSQNPRHKITKRGQNVTFRCDPISEHNRLYWYRQTLGQGPEFLTYFQNEAQLEKSRLLSDRFSAERPKGSFSTLEIQRTEQGDSAMYLCASSLGPIVGGLPYEQYFGPGTRLTVT.